Each of the 32 T cell receptor beta chains below was sequenced from the same sample in a study of type 1 and type 2 diabetes patients. Genomic DNA was the PCR template. A primer set of 30 forward and 13 reverse primers amplified the CDR3. MiXCR was run by TCRdb on the multiplex PCR reads, yielding one entry per CDR3 protein. The sample has more than 250,000 distinct CDR3 sequences, 40% to 50% seen once. Material for sequencing was peripheral blood mononuclear cells (PBMCs). The source of these receptors is a man between 18 and 35 years old with type 2 diabetes.

The V gene is TRBV4-1, the J gene TRBJ2-2, with D tentatively TRBD2 (6 bases). The CDR3 runs to 16 residues. V shed 4 bases and J shed 3 bases, with 15 bases lying between them. Germline V gene data show CDR1 as MGHRA and CDR2 as YSYEKL. The CDR3 region is CASSPPAGGDTGELFF. In nucleotides, the CDR3 is TGCGCCAGCAGCCCCCCTGCCGGAGGGGACACCGGGGAGCTGTTTTTT.

This chain connects TRBV20-1 to TRBJ2-7; D is ambiguous. Germline-derived CDR1 and CDR2 are DFQATT and SNEGSKA (reference sequence). CDR3 length equals 14 residues. V shed 3 bases and J shed 4 bases, with 16 bases lying between them. For the CDR3, the DNA is TGCAGTGCTAGTCGCGCAGTGTACCCATACGAGCAGTACTTC. Translation gives CSASRAVYPYEQYF.

The chain recombines TRBV7-6 with TRBJ2-7; TRBD1 is a possible D gene (6 bases). The CDR3 covers 15 residues. Germline-derived CDR1 and CDR2 are SGHVS and FNYEAQ. The V gene lost 5 bases and the J gene lost 4 bases, with 18 bases spanning the gap. DNA for the CDR3: TGTGCCAGCAGCCCCGAACAGGGTTTGGGGTACGAGCAGTACTTC. Its translation: CASSPEQGLGYEQYF.

A note on this clonotype: A junction boundary mismatches the germline segment, possibly from a read error. This rearrangement joins TRBV24-1 to TRBJ1-2; TRBD1 matches 7 bases. CDR3 length: 16 amino acids. Germline CDR1 reads KGHDR; CDR2 reads SFDVKD. In DNA, the CDR3 is TGTGCCACCAGAGATTCACAGGGGTGGGCTAACTATGGCTACACCTTC. It translates to CATRDSQGWANYGYTF.

The genes are TRBV4-2 and TRBJ1-5, with unresolved D. This CDR3 is built from 15 residues. Germline lookup yields CDR1 LGHNA and CDR2 YNFKEQ. The V and J ends lost 0 bases and 3 bases respectively, with 9 bases between them. The CDR3 spells CASSQEVANNQPQHF. DNA for the CDR3: TGTGCCAGCAGCCAAGAGGTAGCAAACAATCAGCCCCAGCATTTT.

This clonotype was detected ten times or more. The chain links TRBV2 to TRBJ2-1; D uncertain. Between the trimmed V and J ends, which lost 8 bases and 5 bases, there was a span of 4 bases. The CDR3 has 10 residues. CDR1 is SNHLY, CDR2 FYNNEI, per germline. Here the CDR3 DNA reads TGTGCCAGCGAGAACAATGAGCAGTTCTTC. It specifies CASENNEQFF.

The chain links TRBV7-3 to TRBJ1-6, with a tentative D call TRBD1 (6 bases). CDR1 is SGHTA and CDR2 is FQGTGA in the germline V gene. The length of the CDR3 is 15 residues. Trimming took 5 bases from V and 5 from J, leaving 13 bases between them. The DNA of the CDR3 is TGTGCCAGCAGCGAAGGAACAGGGAATAATTCACCCCTCCACTTT. Its protein is CASSEGTGNNSPLHF.

The chain links TRBV11-3 to TRBJ2-1, with TRBD2 identical over 11 bases. This CDR3 has 16 residues. V gave up 1 base and J gave up 8 bases; unmatched junction bases: 7. The V gene's germline CDR1 is SGHNT and CDR2 YENEEA. The CDR3 protein is CASSLVAGGPLYEQFF. The DNA for the CDR3 is TGTGCCAGCAGCTTAGTAGCGGGAGGGCCCCTCTATGAGCAGTTCTTC.

The J gene is TRBJ2-3, the V gene TRBV19, with D possibly matching TRBD2 (6 bases). CDR1 is LNHDA, CDR2 SQIVND, per germline (reference sequence). CDR3 length: 16 amino acids. V was trimmed by 3 bases and J by 0 bases, leaving 13 bases between them. The CDR3 is CASSMGTGISTDTQYF. The CDR3 coding sequence is TGTGCCAGTAGTATGGGGACTGGTATTAGCACAGATACGCAGTATTTT. The variable domain in full, with the rest retrieved from reference TRBV19 and TRBJ2-3, is DGGITQSPKYLFRKEGQNVTLSCEQNLNHDAMYWYRQDPGQGLRLIYYSQIVNDFQKGDIAEGYSVSREKKESFPLTVTSAQKNPTAFYLCASSMGTGISTDTQYFGPGTRLTVL.

This chain links TRBV7-3 with TRBJ2-1; a possible D gene is TRBD1 (6 bases). Germline V gives CDR1 SGHTA, CDR2 FQGTGA. V gave up 6 bases and J gave up 5 bases, with 11 bases separating them. CDR3 length: 13 amino acids. CDR3 residues: CASRADSNNEQFF. CDR3 nucleotide sequence: TGTGCCAGCAGGGCGGACAGCAACAATGAGCAGTTCTTC.

This sequence joins TRBV7-8 and TRBJ1-2; 8 nucleotides align to TRBD1. Germline loops: CDR1 SGHVS, CDR2 FQNEAQ. The trim removed 1 base at V and 8 bases at J, leaving 6 bases unmatched. This CDR3 is 14 amino acids long. The CDR3 sequence: CASSLVAGGYGYTF. For the CDR3, the DNA is TGTGCCAGCAGCTTAGTAGCAGGGGGCTACGGCTACACCTTC.

This clonotype has more than one count but fewer than ten. This chain connects TRBV7-8 to TRBJ2-7, with D hard to call. V was cut by 1 base and J by 1 base, with 8 bases left in between. The CDR3 runs to 14 residues. Germline V CDR1 and CDR2: SGHVS, FQNEAQ. The CDR3 sequence: CASSLEDLSYEQYF. DNA for the CDR3: TGTGCCAGCAGCTTAGAAGATTTGTCCTACGAGCAGTACTTC.

This clonotype was picked up one time. The chain couples TRBV2 to TRBJ2-7, with TRBD2 identical over 9 bases. The CDR3 length is 14 residues. V was pared by 4 bases and J by 7 bases, with 8 bases of the junction left unmatched. Germline loops: CDR1 SNHLY, CDR2 FYNNEI. The CDR3 protein is CASSAAGGPREQYF. CDR3 DNA sequence: TGTGCCAGCAGTGCGGCGGGAGGGCCGAGGGAGCAGTACTTC.

The chain carries TRBV28 and TRBJ2-5; 11 positions agree with TRBD2. With the DNA end fitting TRBJ2-1 better, the J assignment may be wrong. Looked up from germline, CDR1 is MDHEN and CDR2 is SYDVKM. This CDR3 comprises 16 residues. CDR3 residues: CASSIVAGGVVDEQFF. The DNA of the CDR3 is TGTGCCAGCAGTATAGTAGCGGGGGGGGTGGTCGATGAGCAGTTCTTC.

The chain employs TRBV24-1 and TRBJ2-3; possible D gene TRBD1, 5 bases. Between the trimmed V and J ends, which lost 2 bases and 12 bases, there was a span of 20 bases. Per the germline V gene, CDR1 is KGHDR and CDR2 is SFDVKD. This CDR3 region has 15 residues. The CDR3 DNA reads as TGTGCCACCAGTGATTCGGACGGATGGACATTTATCCAGTATTTT. It translates to CATSDSDGWTFIQYF.

This clonotype was seen more than once but under ten times. The rearrangement links TRBV20-1 to TRBJ1-2; tentatively, D is TRBD1 (5 bases). This CDR3 comprises 12 residues. Germline V lookup: CDR1 DFQATT, CDR2 SNEGSKA (reference sequence). V gave up 5 bases and J gave up 8 bases, with 15 bases separating them. CDR3 sequence: CSAGGRVSGYTF. Here the CDR3 DNA reads TGCAGTGCTGGGGGACGGGTTAGCGGCTACACCTTC.

This clonotype was found once. The chain links TRBV6-5 to TRBJ1-2; D gene uncertain. Germline V CDR1 and CDR2: MNHEY, SVGAGI. This CDR3 has 12 residues. V was cut by 2 bases and J by 6 bases, with 7 bases left in between. CDR3 region: CASSYLGDGYTF. DNA of the CDR3: TGTGCCAGCAGTTACCTCGGGGATGGCTACACCTTC.

The V and J genes are TRBV20-1 and TRBJ2-1; 12 nucleotides align to TRBD2. Per the germline V gene, CDR1 is DFQATT and CDR2 is SNEGSKA (reference sequence). V dropped 6 bases and J dropped 7; count of bases not matched to a gene: 7. This CDR3 is 14 amino acids long. CDR3 region: CSAKPGLAGNEQFF. CDR3 bases: TGCAGTGCGAAACCGGGACTAGCGGGTAATGAGCAGTTCTTC.

The chain links TRBV28 to TRBJ1-1, with 7 bases aligning to TRBD1. With 5 bases clipped from V and 0 bases from J, the junction kept 12 bases outside the gene matches. This CDR3 has 17 amino acids. Germline V lookup: CDR1 MDHEN, CDR2 SYDVKM. The CDR3 DNA reads as TGTGCCAGCAGTCCGGACAGGCCTTGGGGGATGAACACTGAAGCTTTCTTT. This translates into CASSPDRPWGMNTEAFF.

This clonotype came up many times. The chain joins TRBV25-1 to TRBJ2-2; 7 positions match TRBD1. This CDR3 has 17 amino acids. Germline V lookup: CDR1 MGHDK, CDR2 SYGVNS. After removal of 3 bases from V and 5 bases from J, the junction contained 12 bases not matched to a gene. CDR3 in DNA: TGTGCCAGCAGTGAGTACGGGACAGCACTAAAGACCGGGGAGCTGTTTTTT. Translating gives CASSEYGTALKTGELFF. The full variable domain, completed using reference TRBV25-1 and TRBJ2-2, is EADIYQTPRYLVIGTGKKITLECSQTMGHDKMYWYQQDPGMELHLIHYSYGVNSTEKGDLSSESTVSRIRTEHFPLTLESARPSHTSQYLCASSEYGTALKTGELFFGEGSRLTVL.

The chain recombines TRBV19 with TRBJ2-7, with 8 bases matching TRBD2. There are 15 residues in the CDR3. The V gene end was trimmed by 6 bases and the J gene end by 3 bases; junction bases not matched to a gene: 10. Per germline, CDR1 LNHDA and CDR2 SQIVND (reference sequence). DNA of the CDR3: TGTGCCAGTAGCTCCGCGGTAGCGGGAAACTACGAGCAGTACTTC. This encodes CASSSAVAGNYEQYF.

The J gene is TRBJ1-1, the V gene TRBV2; TRBD1 is a possible D gene (5 bases). This CDR3 is 16 amino acids long. CDR1 is SNHLY and CDR2 is FYNNEI in the germline V gene. The V and J ends lost 6 bases and 0 bases respectively, with 17 bases between them. As DNA, the CDR3 is TGTGCCAGCAGCGCTACCGGGACTGACATGAACACTGAAGCTTTCTTT. This translates into CASSATGTDMNTEAFF.

This clonotype was seen a handful of times. J is TRBJ2-7 and V is TRBV11-2; 11 positions match TRBD2. Germline values: CDR1 SGHAT, CDR2 FQNNGV. The CDR3 is 15 residues long. The V gene end was trimmed by 5 bases and the J gene end by 3 bases; junction bases not matched to a gene: 6. CDR3 nucleotides: TGTGCCAGCAGCATCCCCGGGACTAGCGGCTACGAGCAGTACTTC. It is translated as CASSIPGTSGYEQYF.

The gene calls are TRBV10-1 and TRBJ2-1; D remains unclear. The CDR3 spans 15 residues. Per the germline V gene, CDR1 is WNHNN and CDR2 is SYGVQD (reference sequence). V lost 4 bases and J 5 bases, leaving 15 bases between the germline ends. CDR3 residues: CASSGGQFYNNEQFF. In DNA, the CDR3 is TGCGCCAGCAGTGGTGGGCAGTTTTACAACAATGAGCAGTTCTTC.

The chain carries TRBV5-1 and TRBJ1-5; D gene unclear. CDR3 length: 13 residues. CDR1 and CDR2 from the germline V gene are SGHRS and YFSETQ. Trimming pared 4 bases from V and 7 bases from J, leaving 12 bases between. Here the CDR3 reads CASSIRPDQPQHF. Here the CDR3 DNA reads TGCGCCAGCAGCATCCGCCCCGACCAGCCCCAGCATTTT.

The rearrangement links TRBV4-3 to TRBJ2-5; the D is unclear. Deletions cut 4 bases from V and 1 base from J, with 10 bases between. Germline V gene lookup returns CDR1 LGHNA and CDR2 YSLEER. The CDR3 has 14 residues. This CDR3 is CASSPGVGQETQYF. DNA of the CDR3: TGCGCCAGCAGCCCTGGAGTTGGCCAAGAGACCCAGTACTTC.

The rearrangement joins TRBV30 to TRBJ1-1; 7 bases fit TRBD1. There are 13 residues in the CDR3. Germline V gene data show CDR1 as GTSNPN and CDR2 as SVGIG (reference sequence). J gave up 5 bases and V 3 bases, and 6 bases lay outside the gene matches. CDR3 sequence: CAWSATGKTEAFF. CDR3 DNA: TGTGCCTGGAGCGCGACAGGGAAAACTGAAGCTTTCTTT.

The chain links TRBV5-1 to TRBJ1-1; TRBD1 agrees at 7 bases. V shed 1 base, J shed 9 bases, and the junction held 9 bases outside the gene matches. The germline V gene has CDR1 SGHRS and CDR2 YFSETQ. The CDR3 length is 14 residues. The CDR3 DNA is TGCGCCAGCAGCTTGTATACAGGGGAGGCTAAAGCTTTCTTT. Translated: CASSLYTGEAKAFF.

The chain has TRBV20-1 and TRBJ2-1; D gene unclear. The CDR3 is 12 amino acids. Trimming shortened V by 0 bases and J by 4 bases, and 4 bases separated the two germline ends. CDR1 and CDR2 (germline): DFQATT, SNEGSKA (reference sequence). The CDR3 is CSARDGYNEQFF. The CDR3, as DNA: TGCAGTGCTAGAGATGGTTACAATGAGCAGTTCTTC.

This clonotype was seen only once. The rearrangement links TRBV19 to TRBJ1-5; D perhaps matches TRBD1 (6 bases). V gave up 1 base and J gave up 5 bases, with 18 bases separating them. The CDR3 has 17 amino acids. Germline assignment: CDR1 LNHDA and CDR2 SQIVND (reference sequence). The CDR3 spells CASSIGAGDNMYQPQHF. CDR3 DNA sequence: TGTGCCAGTAGTATAGGCGCAGGGGATAATATGTATCAGCCCCAGCATTTT.

In its sample, this clonotype was seen many times. This chain connects TRBV7-2 to TRBJ2-3; tentative D call: TRBD1 (5 bases). The CDR3 extends over 13 amino acids. CDR1 is SGHTA and CDR2 is FQGNSA in the germline V gene. V was trimmed by 4 bases and J by 1 base, leaving 6 bases between them. The CDR3 sequence: CASSSQGTDTQYF. CDR3 DNA: TGTGCCAGCAGCTCACAGGGCACAGATACGCAGTATTTT.

V and J are TRBV20-1 and TRBJ1-2; D gene uncertain. V lost 3 bases and J 8 bases, leaving 19 bases between the germline ends. The CDR3 totals 14 residues. Germline V gives CDR1 DFQATT, CDR2 SNEGSKA (reference sequence). CDR3 residues: CSASPDGEPWGYTF. In DNA form, the CDR3 reads TGCAGTGCTAGCCCCGACGGGGAACCCTGGGGCTACACCTTC.